This T cell receptor beta chain originates from a study of cytomegalovirus exposure and HLA in healthy donors. Findings of the study overall: The Asian-associated ancestry cluster reportedly had fewer N-insertions than the roughly 720-donor mean in a later analysis.

The PCR made use of 60 Vbeta and 13 Jbeta primers. Produced via immunoSEQ multiplex PCR; TCRdb's table is partial and in-frame only. The sample shows around 110,000 clones, 71% of them seen only once. With V trimmed by 0 bases and J by 10 bases, 5 bases remained unmatched. The CDR3 consists of 15 residues. The germline V gene encodes CDR1 MGHRA and CDR2 YSYEKL. This clone was counted a few times. The antigen remains undetermined. The V gene is TRBV4-1, the J gene TRBJ2-7, with TRBD2 matching 14 bases. The TCR sequence derives from a female donor in good health and CMV-seronegative. Sequenced material: PBMCs. CDR3 DNA: TGCGCCAGCAGCCAAGATCCGGGGACTAGCGGGAGACAGTACTTC. It encodes CASSQDPGTSGRQYF.